The rows below give T cell receptor beta chains drawn from one sample of a study of blood T cell repertoires in COVID-19. TCRdb's table, derived via immunoSEQ multiplex PCR, lists solely in-frame clones and lacks some. The sample records 250,000 to 300,000 clones, around 87% being singletons. Sequencing was performed on peripheral blood. The receptors were gathered from a woman between 55 and 75 years old with COVID-19, enrolled during active disease. CDR3s include the opening cysteine and the closing phenylalanine or tryptophan. Fields, in order: CDR3 protein, CDR3 DNA, D gene, V gene, J gene, clone size. D genes are given only for firm matches. Clone size appears in some rows only: once, few, many, or a class for an expanded clone.

CDR3: CASSELSYSYEQYF; DNA: TGTGCCAGCAGTGAGTTGTCATACAGCTACGAGCAGTACTTC; D: .; V: TRBV2; J: TRBJ2-7; size: .
CDR3: CASSLFGDPMTGETQYF; DNA: TGTGCCAGCAGTTTATTCGGCGACCCAATGACGGGAGAGACCCAGTACTTC; D: .; V: TRBV27; J: TRBJ2-5; size: .
CDR3: CASSLVGRKTQYF; DNA: TGTGCCAGCAGTTTAGTCGGGAGGAAGACCCAGTACTTC; D: TRBD2; V: TRBV28; J: TRBJ2-5; size: few
CDR3: CASSVTALNTEAFF; DNA: TGTGCCAGCAGCGTGACAGCTTTAAACACTGAAGCTTTCTTT; D: .; V: TRBV11-2; J: TRBJ1-1; size: .
CDR3: CASSLAPGTGNNYGYTF; DNA: TGTGCCAGCAGCCTAGCCCCCGGGACAGGAAATAACTATGGCTACACCTTC; D: TRBD1; V: TRBV28; J: TRBJ1-2; size: .
CDR3: CASSPMREQFF; DNA: TGTGCCAGCAGCCCCATGCGTGAGCAGTTCTTC; D: .; V: TRBV7-9; J: TRBJ2-1; size: .
CDR3: CASSSLAGGPNGELFF; DNA: TGTGCCAGCAGTTCACTAGCGGGAGGGCCTAACGGGGAGCTGTTTTTT; D: TRBD2; V: TRBV6-5; J: TRBJ2-2; size: .
CDR3: CASRGHWTQNNYEQYF; DNA: TGTGCCAGCAGGGGGCACTGGACACAAAATAACTACGAGCAGTACTTC; D: .; V: TRBV28; J: TRBJ2-7; size: .
CDR3: CASSLVASGTTGYGYTF; DNA: TGCGCCAGCAGCTTGGTGGCTAGCGGGACGACAGGCTATGGCTACACCTTC; D: .; V: TRBV5-1; J: TRBJ1-2; size: .
CDR3: CASRGQGPYEQYF; DNA: TGTGCCAGCAGAGGACAGGGACCCTACGAGCAGTACTTC; D: TRBD1; V: TRBV27; J: TRBJ2-7; size: once
CDR3: CASSYSIAGVGNEQFF; DNA: TGTGCCAGCAGTTACTCGATAGCGGGAGTAGGTAATGAGCAGTTCTTC; D: TRBD2; V: TRBV6-2/TRBV6-3; J: TRBJ2-1; size: few
CDR3: CASSFGTGGTGELFF; DNA: TGCGCCAGCAGCTTCGGGACAGGGGGCACCGGGGAGCTGTTTTTT; D: TRBD1; V: TRBV5-1; J: TRBJ2-2; size: once
CDR3: CASSSLLQGVRNGYTF; DNA: TGTGCCAGCAGCTCACTCTTACAGGGAGTGCGGAATGGCTACACCTTC; D: .; V: TRBV11-2; J: TRBJ1-2; size: few
CDR3: CASSIVGLAGEYYEQYF; DNA: TGTGCCAGTAGTATAGTGGGACTAGCGGGGGAGTACTACGAGCAGTACTTC; D: TRBD2; V: TRBV19; J: TRBJ2-7; size: .
CDR3: CASSLGASGTQYF; DNA: TGTGCCAGCAGCTTAGGGGCAAGCGGGACCCAGTACTTC; D: .; V: TRBV11-3; J: TRBJ2-5; size: .
CDR3: CASTPQLGGVGSPLHF; DNA: TGTGCCAGCACCCCGCAACTGGGGGGGGTGGGTTCACCCCTCCACTTT; D: .; V: TRBV27; J: TRBJ1-6; size: .
CDR3: CASSIDSSYEQYF; DNA: TGTGCCAGCAGCATCGACAGCTCCTACGAGCAGTACTTC; D: .; V: TRBV4-2; J: TRBJ2-7; size: .
CDR3: CASSLVAGKSYEQYF; DNA: TGCGCCAGCAGCTTGGTGGCAGGGAAGTCCTACGAGCAGTACTTC; D: .; V: TRBV5-1; J: TRBJ2-7; size: .
CDR3: CASSYTDTPGDTQYF; DNA: TGTGCCAGCAGTTACACGGACACCCCTGGCGATACGCAGTATTTT; D: .; V: TRBV6-2/TRBV6-3; J: TRBJ2-3; size: .
CDR3: CASSLAGSTGEQYF; DNA: TGTGCCAGCAGCTTGGCCGGCTCCACAGGCGAGCAGTACTTC; D: .; V: TRBV5-8; J: TRBJ2-7; size: .
CDR3: CASSAPPGQINEKLFF; DNA: TGTGCCAGCAGCGCCCCTCCGGGACAGATTAATGAAAAACTGTTTTTT; D: TRBD1; V: TRBV7-2; J: TRBJ1-4; size: .
CDR3: CATSRDGGGAEKFF; DNA: TGTGCCACCAGCAGAGATGGAGGGGGCGCCGAGAAGTTCTTC; D: .; V: TRBV15; J: TRBJ2-1; size: .
CDR3: CASSPERNTEAFF; DNA: TGTGCCAGCAGCCCCGAGAGGAACACTGAAGCTTTCTTT; D: .; V: TRBV7-9; J: TRBJ1-1; size: .
CDR3: CASKTGGTEAFF; DNA: TGTGCCAGCAAGACCGGAGGGACTGAAGCTTTCTTT; D: .; V: TRBV6-5; J: TRBJ1-1; size: .
CDR3: CASSPAGGSITGELFF; DNA: TGTGCCAGCAGCCCTGCAGGTGGGAGTATCACCGGGGAGCTGTTTTTT; D: .; V: TRBV7-3; J: TRBJ2-2; size: .
CDR3: CASSSLPGSIGELFF; DNA: TGTGCCAGCAGTTCACTGCCCGGGAGTATCGGGGAGCTGTTTTTT; D: .; V: TRBV6-2/TRBV6-3; J: TRBJ2-2; size: .
CDR3: CASSDRGRQPQHF; DNA: TGTGCCAGCAGTGACAGGGGGAGACAGCCCCAGCATTTT; D: TRBD1; V: TRBV28; J: TRBJ1-5; size: .
CDR3: CASQTGTGELFF; DNA: TGTGCCAGCCAGACAGGGACCGGGGAGCTGTTTTTT; D: TRBD1; V: TRBV19; J: TRBJ2-2; size: .
CDR3: CAWSVYGQGYNEQFF; DNA: TGTGCCTGGAGTGTATATGGACAGGGGTACAATGAGCAGTTCTTC; D: TRBD1; V: TRBV30; J: TRBJ2-1; size: .
CDR3: CSVPREVTYNEQFF; DNA: TGCAGCGTACCGCGAGAGGTAACCTACAATGAGCAGTTCTTC; D: .; V: TRBV29-1; J: TRBJ2-1; size: .
CDR3: CATRDRGTGGTEAFF; DNA: TGTGCCACCCGTGACCGCGGGACAGGGGGGACTGAAGCTTTCTTT; D: TRBD1; V: TRBV19; J: TRBJ1-1; size: .
CDR3: CSVVPGGETQYF; DNA: TGCAGCGTTGTTCCGGGCGGGGAGACCCAGTACTTC; D: .; V: TRBV29-1; J: TRBJ2-5; size: .
CDR3: CASSEIRGKTQYF; DNA: TGTGCCAGCAGTGAGATCAGGGGCAAGACCCAGTACTTC; D: .; V: TRBV6-1; J: TRBJ2-5; size: .
CDR3: CASSQGEGGRGPQHF; DNA: TGCGCCAGCAGCCAGGGGGAGGGCGGTCGGGGGCCCCAGCATTTT; D: .; V: TRBV4-1; J: TRBJ1-5; size: .
CDR3: CATSDGAIWGRETQYF; DNA: TGTGCCACCAGTGATGGGGCCATTTGGGGGAGGGAGACCCAGTACTTC; D: .; V: TRBV24-1; J: TRBJ2-5; size: .
CDR3: CASSEGGSTDTQYF; DNA: TGTGCCAGCAGTGAGGGGGGATCGACAGATACGCAGTATTTT; D: .; V: TRBV2; J: TRBJ2-3; size: .
CDR3: CASSLVTTSGGTDTQYF; DNA: TGTGCCAGCAGCTTGGTAACCACTAGTGGAGGGACAGATACGCAGTATTTT; D: .; V: TRBV5-6; J: TRBJ2-3; size: .
CDR3: CASSSLRERNTEAFF; DNA: TGTGCCAGCAGTTCCCTACGGGAACGCAACACTGAAGCTTTCTTT; D: .; V: TRBV27; J: TRBJ1-1; size: .
CDR3: CASSAWGAGGETQYF; DNA: TGTGCCAGCAGTGCCTGGGGTGCAGGGGGAGAGACCCAGTACTTC; D: TRBD1; V: TRBV25-1; J: TRBJ2-5; size: .
CDR3: CASSQSAGGPYNEQFF; DNA: TGTGCCAGCAGCCAATCGGCGGGGGGTCCCTACAATGAGCAGTTCTTC; D: TRBD2; V: TRBV14; J: TRBJ2-1; size: .
CDR3: CASSLTGTGLGKLFF; DNA: TGTGCCAGCAGTTTGACCGGGACAGGGTTGGGAAAACTGTTTTTT; D: TRBD1; V: TRBV28; J: TRBJ1-4; size: once
CDR3: CAWSVPGSTYGYTF; DNA: TGTGCCTGGAGTGTACCCGGGTCCACCTATGGCTACACCTTC; D: .; V: TRBV30; J: TRBJ1-2; size: .